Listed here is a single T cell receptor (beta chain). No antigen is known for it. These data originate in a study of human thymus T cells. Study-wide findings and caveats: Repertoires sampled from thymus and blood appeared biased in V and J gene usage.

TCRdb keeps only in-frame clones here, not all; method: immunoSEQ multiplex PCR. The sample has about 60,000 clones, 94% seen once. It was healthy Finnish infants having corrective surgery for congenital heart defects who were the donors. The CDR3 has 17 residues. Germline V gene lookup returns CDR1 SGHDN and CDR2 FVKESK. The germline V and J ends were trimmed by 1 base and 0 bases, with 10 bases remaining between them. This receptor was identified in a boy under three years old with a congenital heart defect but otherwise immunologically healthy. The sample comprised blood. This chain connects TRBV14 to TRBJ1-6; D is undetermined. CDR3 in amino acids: CASSQAMGSSYNSPLHF. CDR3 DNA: TGTGCCAGCAGCCAAGCGATGGGTAGCTCCTATAATTCACCCCTCCACTTT.